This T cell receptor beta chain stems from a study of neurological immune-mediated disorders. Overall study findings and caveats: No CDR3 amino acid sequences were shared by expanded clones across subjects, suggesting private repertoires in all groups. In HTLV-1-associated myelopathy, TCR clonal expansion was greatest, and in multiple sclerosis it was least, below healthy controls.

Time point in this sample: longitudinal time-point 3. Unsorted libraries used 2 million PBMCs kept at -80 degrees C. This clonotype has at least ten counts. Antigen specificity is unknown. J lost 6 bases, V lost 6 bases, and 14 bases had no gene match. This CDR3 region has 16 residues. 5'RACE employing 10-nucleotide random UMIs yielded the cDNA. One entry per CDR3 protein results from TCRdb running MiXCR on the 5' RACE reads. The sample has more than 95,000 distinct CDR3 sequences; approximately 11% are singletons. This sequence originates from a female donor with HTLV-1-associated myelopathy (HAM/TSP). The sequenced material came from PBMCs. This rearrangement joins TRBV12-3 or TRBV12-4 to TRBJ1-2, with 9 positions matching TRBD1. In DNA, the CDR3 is TGTGCCAGCAGACTCACTACAGGGGGCGCTTTCCATGGCTACACCTTC. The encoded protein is CASRLTTGGAFHGYTF.